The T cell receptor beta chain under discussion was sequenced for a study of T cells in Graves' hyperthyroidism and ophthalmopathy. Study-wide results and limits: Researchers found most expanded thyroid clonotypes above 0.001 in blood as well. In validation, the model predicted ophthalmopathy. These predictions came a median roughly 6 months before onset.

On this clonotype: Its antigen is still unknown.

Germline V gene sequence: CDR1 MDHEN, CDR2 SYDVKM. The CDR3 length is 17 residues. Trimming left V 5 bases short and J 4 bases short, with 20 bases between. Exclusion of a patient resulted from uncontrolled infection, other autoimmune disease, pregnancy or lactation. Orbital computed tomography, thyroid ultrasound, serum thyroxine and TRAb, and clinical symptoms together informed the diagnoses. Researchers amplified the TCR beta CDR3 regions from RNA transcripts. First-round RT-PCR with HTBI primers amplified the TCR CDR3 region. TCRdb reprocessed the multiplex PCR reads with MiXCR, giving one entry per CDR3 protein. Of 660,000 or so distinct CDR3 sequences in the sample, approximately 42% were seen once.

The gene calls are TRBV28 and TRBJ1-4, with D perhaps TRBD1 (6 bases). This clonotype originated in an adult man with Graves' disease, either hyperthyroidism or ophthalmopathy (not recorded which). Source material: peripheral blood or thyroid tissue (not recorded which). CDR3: CASSPVAQGTYNEKLFF. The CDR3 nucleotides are TGTGCCAGCAGTCCAGTTGCGCAGGGGACATATAATGAAAAACTGTTTTTT. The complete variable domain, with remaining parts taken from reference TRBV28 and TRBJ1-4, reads DVKVTQSSRYLVKRTGEKVFLECVQDMDHENMFWYRQDPGLGLRLIYFSYDVKMKEKGDIPEGYSVSREKKERFSLILESASTNQTSMYLCASSPVAQGTYNEKLFFGSGTQLSVL.